Listed here are 7 T cell receptor beta chains from one sample, sequenced in a study. TCRdb reprocessed the 5' RACE reads via MiXCR and lists one record per CDR3 protein. The sample consists of tens of thousands of distinct CDR3 sequences, around 28% of them appearing once. The sequencing sample was made of tumor-infiltrating memory CD4+ T cells sorted from the breast tumor. Subset specified: memory CD4+ T cells, CD4+CD45RO+CD25-. All receptors derive from a female donor with breast cancer.

This clonotype was detected a few times. The chain is built from TRBV20-1 and TRBJ1-1; no definite D call. Germline V lookup: CDR1 DFQATT, CDR2 SNEGSKA (reference sequence). The CDR3 contains 11 residues. Trimming took 6 bases from V and 1 from J, leaving 6 bases between them. The CDR3 loop is CSAGANTEAFF. In DNA, the CDR3 is TGCAGTGCCGGAGCGAACACTGAAGCTTTCTTT.

The chain carries TRBV29-1 and TRBJ2-1; no clear D. Looked up from germline, CDR1 is SQVTM and CDR2 is ANQGSEA. This CDR3 is built from 13 residues. Trimming removed 1 base from V and 7 bases from J, with 11 bases in between. This CDR3 is CSVEGADVNEQFF. CDR3 sequence (DNA): TGCAGCGTTGAAGGGGCAGACGTTAATGAGCAGTTCTTC.

This clonotype was detected a few times. The CDR3 DNA sequence: TGTGCCAGCAGTTCACAGGGATTTGAAGCTTTCTTT. It yields the protein CASSSQGFEAFF. The chain uses TRBV12-3 or TRBV12-4 and TRBJ1-1; weak D call: TRBD1 (6 bases). The CDR3 length is 12 residues. V lost 4 bases to trimming and J lost 7 bases, with 10 bases between them.

V and J are TRBV6-6 and TRBJ1-3; D might be TRBD1 (5 bases). V lost 5 bases, J lost 8 bases, and 16 bases lay in between. Germline V lookup: CDR1 MNHNY, CDR2 SVGAGI (reference sequence). The CDR3 extends over 14 amino acids. CDR3 in amino acids: CASSPFGAGDTIYF. CDR3 DNA: TGTGCCAGCAGTCCCTTTGGGGCGGGAGACACCATATATTTT.

A few counts support this clonotype. The chain couples TRBV5-1 to TRBJ1-2; D remains ambiguous. The V gene lost 4 bases and the J gene lost 6 bases, with 10 bases spanning the gap. The V gene's germline CDR1 is SGHRS and CDR2 YFSETQ. The CDR3 covers 12 residues. The CDR3 here is CASSPTFDGYTF. The CDR3 nucleotides read TGCGCCAGCAGCCCTACATTTGATGGCTACACCTTC.

The table lists this clonotype with a few counts. The J gene is TRBJ1-2, the V gene TRBV5-5; D is possibly TRBD1 (6 bases). V shed 2 bases and J shed 8 bases, with 10 bases lying between them. Germline V gives CDR1 SGHKS, CDR2 YYEKEE (reference sequence). The CDR3 totals 12 residues. DNA for the CDR3: TGTGCCAGCAGCTTACAGGGAGAGGGCTACACCTTC. This codes for CASSLQGEGYTF.

The genes are TRBV20-1 and TRBJ1-1; 7 bases map to TRBD1. The length of the CDR3 is 12 residues. J was trimmed by 6 bases and V by 7 bases; bases with no gene match: 8. Germline-derived CDR1 and CDR2 are DFQATT and SNEGSKA (reference sequence). Written as DNA, the CDR3 is TGCAGTGGTTCGACAGGGAGGCCTGAAGCTTTCTTT. Translating it yields CSGSTGRPEAFF.